This T cell receptor (beta chain) derives from a study of shared clonotypes between healthy human individuals. CD8 cells regarded as naive lacked CD45RO, were positively chosen for CCR7, and omitted terminally differentiated effector memory CD45RA+ cells. With respect to this clone: The antigen is not known.

Germline CDR1 SGHTS, CDR2 YDEGEE. V lost 0 bases and J lost 2, with 9 bases in between. The CDR3 is 14 residues long. Points from the study as a whole: Owing to a small donor count, the genetic and exposure-history diversity represented was limited. It was anticipated that sequencing depth would influence how many clonotypes donors shared.

TCRdb's copy holds only in-frame clones and misses some; the assay was immunoSEQ multiplex PCR. The sample records about 1,800,000 clones, about 94% being singletons. The sample consisted of naive CD8+ T cells sorted from blood. This chain links TRBV5-8 with TRBJ2-7; D unresolved. The receptor comes from a man between 18 and 35 years old in good health. The CDR3, as DNA: TGTGCCAGCAGCTTGGTCTATCGCCCCTACGAGCAGTACTTC. It is translated as CASSLVYRPYEQYF.